A selection of T cell receptor beta chains follows, all from one sample in a study of blood T cell repertoires in COVID-19. The method was immunoSEQ multiplex PCR; TCRdb's version includes in-frame clones alone and lacks a portion of them. The sample contains more than 150,000 clones, approximately 86% of which appear only once. What was sequenced was PBMCs or T cells enriched from blood (not recorded which). Source of these receptors: a woman aged 25 to 39 who had recovered from COVID-19. Each CDR3 is given with its conserved first and last residue. Each record gives: D gene, clone size, J gene, V gene, CDR3 protein, CDR3 DNA. A D gene is named only where the DNA matches it firmly. Clone size is stated in some rows and not others, as once, few, many or a class when expanded.

D gene: .
clone size: .
J gene: TRBJ1-4
V gene: TRBV6-1
CDR3 protein: CASSEQGRTNEKLFF
CDR3 DNA: TGTGCCAGCAGTGAACAGGGCAGGACTAATGAAAAACTGTTTTTT

D gene: .
clone size: .
J gene: TRBJ1-5
V gene: TRBV30
CDR3 protein: CAWNEWLGNQPQHF
CDR3 DNA: TGTGCCTGGAACGAGTGGTTGGGCAATCAGCCCCAGCATTTT

D gene: .
clone size: .
J gene: TRBJ1-1
V gene: TRBV19
CDR3 protein: CASRVTSRSQAFF
CDR3 DNA: TGTGCCAGTAGGGTGACAAGTCGCTCTCAAGCTTTCTTT

D gene: .
clone size: few
J gene: TRBJ1-1
V gene: TRBV5-6
CDR3 protein: CASSKTRATEAFF
CDR3 DNA: TGTGCCAGCAGCAAGACACGCGCCACTGAAGCTTTCTTT

D gene: .
clone size: .
J gene: TRBJ1-1
V gene: TRBV7-6
CDR3 protein: CASSAQMNTEAFF
CDR3 DNA: TGTGCCAGCAGCGCACAGATGAACACTGAAGCTTTCTTT

D gene: TRBD1
clone size: .
J gene: TRBJ1-1
V gene: TRBV5-1
CDR3 protein: CASSIRTGRLNTEAFF
CDR3 DNA: TGCGCCAGCAGCATTAGGACAGGGCGGTTGAACACTGAAGCTTTCTTT

D gene: .
clone size: .
J gene: TRBJ1-5
V gene: TRBV14
CDR3 protein: CASSQGRHTYQPQHF
CDR3 DNA: TGTGCCAGCAGCCAAGGGCGACATACATACCAGCCCCAGCATTTT

D gene: TRBD2
clone size: few
J gene: TRBJ2-1
V gene: TRBV7-3
CDR3 protein: CASSFTSGEQFF
CDR3 DNA: TGTGCCAGCAGCTTCACTAGCGGTGAGCAGTTCTTC

D gene: TRBD1
clone size: .
J gene: TRBJ1-1
V gene: TRBV11-2
CDR3 protein: CASSLAEGAAFF
CDR3 DNA: TGTGCCAGCAGCTTAGCGGAGGGGGCAGCTTTCTTT

D gene: .
clone size: once
J gene: TRBJ1-4
V gene: TRBV7-8
CDR3 protein: CASSSLGGGNEKLFF
CDR3 DNA: TGTGCCAGCAGCTCCCTGGGGGGGGGAAATGAAAAACTGTTTTTT